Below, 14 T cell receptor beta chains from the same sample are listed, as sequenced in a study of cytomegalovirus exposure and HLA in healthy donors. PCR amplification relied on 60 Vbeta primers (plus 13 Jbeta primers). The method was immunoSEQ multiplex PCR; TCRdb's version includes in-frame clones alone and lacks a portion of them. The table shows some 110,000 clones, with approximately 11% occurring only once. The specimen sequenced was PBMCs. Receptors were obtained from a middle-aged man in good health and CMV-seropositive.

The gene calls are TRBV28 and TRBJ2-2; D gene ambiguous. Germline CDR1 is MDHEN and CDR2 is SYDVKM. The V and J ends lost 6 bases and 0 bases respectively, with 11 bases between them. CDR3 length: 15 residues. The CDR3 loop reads CASSFPFSNTGELFF. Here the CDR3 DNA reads TGTGCCAGCAGCTTCCCTTTCTCGAACACCGGGGAGCTGTTTTTT.

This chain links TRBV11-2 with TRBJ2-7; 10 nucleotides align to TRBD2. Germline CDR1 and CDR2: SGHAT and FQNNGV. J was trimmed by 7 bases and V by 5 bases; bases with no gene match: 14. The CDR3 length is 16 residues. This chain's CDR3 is CASSQTGRAGGREQYF. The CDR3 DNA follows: TGTGCCAGCAGCCAAACCGGCCGAGCGGGAGGGCGAGAGCAGTACTTC.

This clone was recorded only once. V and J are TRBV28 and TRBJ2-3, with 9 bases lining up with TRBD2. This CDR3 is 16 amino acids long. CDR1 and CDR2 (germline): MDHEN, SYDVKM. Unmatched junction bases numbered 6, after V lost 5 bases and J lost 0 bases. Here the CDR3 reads CASSRGTSTSTDTQYF. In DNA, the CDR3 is TGTGCCAGCAGTCGCGGGACTAGCACTAGCACAGATACGCAGTATTTT.

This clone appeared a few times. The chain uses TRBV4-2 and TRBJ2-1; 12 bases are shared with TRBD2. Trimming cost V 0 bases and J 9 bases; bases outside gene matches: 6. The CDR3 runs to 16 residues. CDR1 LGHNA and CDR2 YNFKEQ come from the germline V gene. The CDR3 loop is CASSQDLASGRAEQFF. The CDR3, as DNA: TGTGCCAGCAGCCAAGATTTGGCTAGCGGGAGGGCTGAGCAGTTCTTC.

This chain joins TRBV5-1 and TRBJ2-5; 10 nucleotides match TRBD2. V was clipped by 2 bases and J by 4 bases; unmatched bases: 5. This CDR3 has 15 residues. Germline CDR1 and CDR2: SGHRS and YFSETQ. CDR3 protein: CASSFGSGRRETQYF. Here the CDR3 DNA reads TGCGCCAGCAGCTTTGGTAGCGGGAGGCGAGAGACCCAGTACTTC.

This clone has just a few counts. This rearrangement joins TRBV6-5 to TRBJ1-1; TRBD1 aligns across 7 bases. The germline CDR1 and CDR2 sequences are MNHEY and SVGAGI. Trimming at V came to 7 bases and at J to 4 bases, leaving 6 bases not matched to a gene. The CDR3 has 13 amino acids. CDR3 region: CASNRGQGTEAFF. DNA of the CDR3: TGTGCCAGCAATAGGGGGCAGGGCACTGAAGCTTTCTTT.

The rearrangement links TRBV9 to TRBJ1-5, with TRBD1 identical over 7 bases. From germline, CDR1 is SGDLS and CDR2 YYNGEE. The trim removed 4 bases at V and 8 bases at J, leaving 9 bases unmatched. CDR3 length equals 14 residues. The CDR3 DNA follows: TGTGCCAGCAGCTCCCAACAGGGGTTGGAGCCCCAGCATTTT. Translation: CASSSQQGLEPQHF.

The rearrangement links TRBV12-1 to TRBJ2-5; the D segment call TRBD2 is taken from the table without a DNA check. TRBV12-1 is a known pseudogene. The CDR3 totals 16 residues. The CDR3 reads CASSGKEGGHQETQYF. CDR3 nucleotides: TGTGCCAGCTCGGGTAAAGAGGGAGGTCACCAAGAGACCCAGTACTTC.

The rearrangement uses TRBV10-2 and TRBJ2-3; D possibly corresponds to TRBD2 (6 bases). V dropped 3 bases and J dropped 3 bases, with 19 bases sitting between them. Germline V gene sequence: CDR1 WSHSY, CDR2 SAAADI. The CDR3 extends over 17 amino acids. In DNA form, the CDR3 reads TGCGCCAGCAGTGAAGGACCCCCGGGACTGAGAACAGATACGCAGTATTTT. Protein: CASSEGPPGLRTDTQYF.

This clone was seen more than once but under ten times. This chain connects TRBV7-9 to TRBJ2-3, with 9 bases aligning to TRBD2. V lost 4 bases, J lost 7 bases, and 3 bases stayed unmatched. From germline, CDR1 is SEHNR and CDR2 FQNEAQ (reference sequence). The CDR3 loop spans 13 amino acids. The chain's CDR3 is CASSSGLAYTQYF. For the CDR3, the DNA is TGTGCCAGCAGCTCGGGACTAGCCTATACGCAGTATTTT.

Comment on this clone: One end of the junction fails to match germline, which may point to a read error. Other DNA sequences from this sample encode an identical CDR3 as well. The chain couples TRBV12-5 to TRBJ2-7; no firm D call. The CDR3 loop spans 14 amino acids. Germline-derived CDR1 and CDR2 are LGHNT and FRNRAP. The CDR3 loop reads CASGLVLGGYEQYF. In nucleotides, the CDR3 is TGTGCTAGTGGTCTGGTACTCGGTGGCTACGAGCAGTACTTC.

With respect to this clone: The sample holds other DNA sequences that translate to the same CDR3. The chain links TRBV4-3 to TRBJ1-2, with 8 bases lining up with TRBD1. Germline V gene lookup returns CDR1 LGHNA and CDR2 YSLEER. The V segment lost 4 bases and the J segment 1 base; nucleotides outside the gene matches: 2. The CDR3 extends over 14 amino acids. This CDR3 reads CASSRDRFNYGYTF. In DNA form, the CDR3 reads TGCGCCAGCAGCCGGGACAGGTTTAACTATGGCTACACCTTC.

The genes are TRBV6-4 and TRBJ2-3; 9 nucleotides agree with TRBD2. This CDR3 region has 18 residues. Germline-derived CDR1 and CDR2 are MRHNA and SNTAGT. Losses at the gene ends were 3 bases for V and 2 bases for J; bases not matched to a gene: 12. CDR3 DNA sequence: TGTGCCAGCAGTGATGAACCGACTAGCGGAGGGTACACAGATACGCAGTATTTT. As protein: CASSDEPTSGGYTDTQYF.

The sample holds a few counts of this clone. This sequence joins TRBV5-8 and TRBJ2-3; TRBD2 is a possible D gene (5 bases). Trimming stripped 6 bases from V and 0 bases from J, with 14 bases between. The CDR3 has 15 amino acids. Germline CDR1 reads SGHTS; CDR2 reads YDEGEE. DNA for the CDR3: TGTGCCAGCACCTTCTACGGGGAAAGCACAGATACGCAGTATTTT. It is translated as CASTFYGESTDTQYF.